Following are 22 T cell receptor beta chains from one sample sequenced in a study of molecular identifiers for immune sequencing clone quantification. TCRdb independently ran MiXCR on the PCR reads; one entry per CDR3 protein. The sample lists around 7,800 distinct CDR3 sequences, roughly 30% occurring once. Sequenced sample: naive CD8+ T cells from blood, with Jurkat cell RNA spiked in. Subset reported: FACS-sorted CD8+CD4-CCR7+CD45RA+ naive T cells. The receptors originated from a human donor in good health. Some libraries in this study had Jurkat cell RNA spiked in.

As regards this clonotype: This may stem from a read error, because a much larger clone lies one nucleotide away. CDR3 coding DNA: TGTGCCAGCAGCTTAGGGGTGGCAGGGTGTCTGGTAGAGACCCAGTACTTC. Its translation is CASSLGVAGCLVETQYF. The genes are TRBV7-6 and TRBJ2-5, with TRBD1 as a possible D gene (5 bases). This CDR3 region has 17 residues. CDR1 and CDR2 from the germline V gene are SGHVS and FNYEAQ. The germline V and J ends were trimmed by 1 base and 4 bases, with 19 bases remaining between them.

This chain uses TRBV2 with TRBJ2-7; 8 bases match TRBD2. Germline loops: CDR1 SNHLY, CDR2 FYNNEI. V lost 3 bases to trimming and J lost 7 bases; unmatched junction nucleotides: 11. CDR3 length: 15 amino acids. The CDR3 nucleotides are TGTGCCAGCAGTGATTGGAATAGCGGGACGGAAGAGCAGTACTTC. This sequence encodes CASSDWNSGTEEQYF.

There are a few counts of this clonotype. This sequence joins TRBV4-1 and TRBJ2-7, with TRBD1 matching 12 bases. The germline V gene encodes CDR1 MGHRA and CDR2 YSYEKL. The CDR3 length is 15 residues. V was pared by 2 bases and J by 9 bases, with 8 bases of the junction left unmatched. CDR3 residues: CASSQTGTGGGGQYF. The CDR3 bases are TGCGCCAGCAGCCAAACCGGGACAGGGGGCGGTGGGCAGTACTTC.

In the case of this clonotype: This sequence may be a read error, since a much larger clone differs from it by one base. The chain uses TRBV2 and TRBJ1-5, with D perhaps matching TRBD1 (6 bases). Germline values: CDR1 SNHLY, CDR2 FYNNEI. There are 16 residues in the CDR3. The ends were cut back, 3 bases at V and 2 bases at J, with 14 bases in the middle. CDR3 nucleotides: TGTGCCAGCAGTGATTCGGGGGCGTGGGGCAATCAGCCCCAGCATTTT. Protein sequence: CASSDSGAWGNQPQHF.

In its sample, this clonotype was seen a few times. The CDR3 loop reads CASSKDRGRMADTQYF. The CDR3 bases are TGTGCCAGTAGTAAAGACAGGGGGCGAATGGCAGATACGCAGTATTTT. The chain uses TRBV19 and TRBJ2-3; 10 nucleotides line up with TRBD1. V shed 4 bases, J shed 4 bases, and the junction held 8 bases outside the gene matches. The CDR3 contains 16 residues. Germline loops: CDR1 LNHDA, CDR2 SQIVND (reference sequence).

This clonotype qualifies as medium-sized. CDR3 DNA: TGCAGCGTTGGGCTAGGGACAATACCGACAGATACGCAGTATTTT. Translated: CSVGLGTIPTDTQYF. This chain joins TRBV29-1 and TRBJ2-3; TRBD1 might be the D (6 bases). Trimming stripped 4 bases from V and 3 bases from J, with 17 bases between. This CDR3 has 15 amino acids. Germline CDR1 and CDR2: SQVTM and ANQGSEA.

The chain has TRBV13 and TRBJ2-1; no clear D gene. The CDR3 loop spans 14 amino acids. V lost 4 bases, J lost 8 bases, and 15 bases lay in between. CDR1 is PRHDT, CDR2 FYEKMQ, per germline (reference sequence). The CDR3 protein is CASSSTLVQHEQFF. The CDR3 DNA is TGTGCCAGCAGCTCCACTTTGGTCCAACATGAGCAGTTCTTC. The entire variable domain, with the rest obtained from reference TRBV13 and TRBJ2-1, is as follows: AAGVIQSPRHLIKEKRETATLKCYPIPRHDTVYWYQQGPGQDPQFLISFYEKMQSDKGSIPDRFSAQQFSDYHSELNMSSLELGDSALYFCASSSTLVQHEQFFGPGTRLTVL.

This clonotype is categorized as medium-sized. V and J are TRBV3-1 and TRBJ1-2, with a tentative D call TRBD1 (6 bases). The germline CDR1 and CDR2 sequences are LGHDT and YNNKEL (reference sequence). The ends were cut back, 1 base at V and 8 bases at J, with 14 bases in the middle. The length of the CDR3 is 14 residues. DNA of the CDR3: TGTGCCAGCAGCCAAGCTCAGGTCAGGGGCGGCTACACCTTC. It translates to CASSQAQVRGGYTF.

The CDR3 DNA is TGTGCCAGCAGCTTTGCACAGGGGGCGGGCACCGGGGAGCTGTTTTTT. It specifies CASSFAQGAGTGELFF. V usage is TRBV7-6 and J usage is TRBJ2-2; the match to TRBD1 covers 9 bases. The CDR3 covers 16 residues. Losses at the gene ends were 3 bases for V and 4 bases for J; bases not matched to a gene: 6. Germline V gene lookup returns CDR1 SGHVS and CDR2 FNYEAQ.

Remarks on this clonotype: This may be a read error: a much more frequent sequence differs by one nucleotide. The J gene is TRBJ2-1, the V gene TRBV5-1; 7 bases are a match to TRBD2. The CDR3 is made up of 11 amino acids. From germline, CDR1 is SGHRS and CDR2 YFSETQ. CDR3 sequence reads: CASGSSGISLF. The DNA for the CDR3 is TGCGCCAGCGGTTCAAGCGGGATTTCTCTCTTC.

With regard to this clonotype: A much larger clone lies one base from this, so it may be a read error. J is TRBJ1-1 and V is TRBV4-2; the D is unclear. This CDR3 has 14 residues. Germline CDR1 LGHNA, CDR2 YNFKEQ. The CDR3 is CASSQYGMTTDAFF. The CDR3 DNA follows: TGTGCCAGCAGCCAATACGGGATGACCACTGATGCTTTCTTT.

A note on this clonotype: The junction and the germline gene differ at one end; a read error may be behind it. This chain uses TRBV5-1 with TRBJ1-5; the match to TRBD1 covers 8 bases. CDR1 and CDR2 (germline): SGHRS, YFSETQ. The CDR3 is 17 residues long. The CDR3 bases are TGCGCCAGCAGCTCGGAAACCGGGACAGGAATGAATCAGCCCCGGCATTTT. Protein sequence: CASSSETGTGMNQPRHF.

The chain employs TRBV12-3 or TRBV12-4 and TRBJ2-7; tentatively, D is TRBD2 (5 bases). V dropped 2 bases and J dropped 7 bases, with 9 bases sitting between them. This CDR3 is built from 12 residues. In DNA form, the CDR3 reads TGTGCCAGCAGTTTATTCCCGGGGGAGCAGTACTTC. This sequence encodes CASSLFPGEQYF.

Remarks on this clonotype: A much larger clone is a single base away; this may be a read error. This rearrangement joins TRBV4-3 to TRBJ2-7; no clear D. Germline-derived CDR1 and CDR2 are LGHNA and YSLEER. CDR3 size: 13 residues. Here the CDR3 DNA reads TGCGCCAGCAGCCAAGATCGGCCTTACGAGCAGAACTTC. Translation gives CASSQDRPYEQNF.

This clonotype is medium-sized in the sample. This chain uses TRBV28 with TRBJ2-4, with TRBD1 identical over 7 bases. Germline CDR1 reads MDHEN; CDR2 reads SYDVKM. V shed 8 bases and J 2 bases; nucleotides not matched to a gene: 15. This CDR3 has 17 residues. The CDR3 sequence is CASPNVNRGDPKNIQYF. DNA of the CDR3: TGTGCCAGCCCCAATGTGAACAGGGGAGATCCCAAAAACATTCAGTACTTC.

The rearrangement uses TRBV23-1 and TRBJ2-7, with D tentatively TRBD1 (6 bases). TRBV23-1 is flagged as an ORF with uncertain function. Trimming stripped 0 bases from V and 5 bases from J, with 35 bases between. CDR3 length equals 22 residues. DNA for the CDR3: TGCGCCAGCAGTCAATCTGCCGTGGATTTTTTGGGCGCGAAAACAGGGCCCCACGAGCAGTACTTC. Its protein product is CASSQSAVDFLGAKTGPHEQYF.

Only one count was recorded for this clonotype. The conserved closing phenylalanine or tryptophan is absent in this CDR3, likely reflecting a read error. The CDR3 protein is CASTISPILRYSNQPQHL. The CDR3 coding sequence is TGTGCCAGCACGATCAGCCCAATACTTCGTTATAGCAATCAGCCCCAGCATCTT. The chain couples TRBV6-2 or TRBV6-3 to TRBJ1-5; D gene unclear. Germline values: CDR1 MNHEY, CDR2 SVGEGT. Trimming pared 7 bases from V and 0 bases from J, leaving 22 bases between. This CDR3 has 18 amino acids.

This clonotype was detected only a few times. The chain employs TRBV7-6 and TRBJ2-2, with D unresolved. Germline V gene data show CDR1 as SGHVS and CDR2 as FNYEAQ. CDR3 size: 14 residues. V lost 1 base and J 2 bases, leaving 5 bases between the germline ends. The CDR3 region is CASSLGDNTGELFF. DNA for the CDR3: TGTGCCAGCAGCTTAGGAGACAACACCGGGGAGCTGTTTTTT.

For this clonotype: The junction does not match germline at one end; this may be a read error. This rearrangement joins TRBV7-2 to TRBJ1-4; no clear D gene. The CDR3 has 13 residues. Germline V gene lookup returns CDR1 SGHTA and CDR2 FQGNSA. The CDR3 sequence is CASSPGPAGKLSF. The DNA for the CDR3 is TGTGCCAGCAGCCCCGGGCCAGCCGGAAAACTGTCTTTT.

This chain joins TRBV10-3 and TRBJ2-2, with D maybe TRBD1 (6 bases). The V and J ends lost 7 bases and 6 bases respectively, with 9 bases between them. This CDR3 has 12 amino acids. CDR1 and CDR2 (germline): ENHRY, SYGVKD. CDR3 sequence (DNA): TGTGCCATCACCGGACAGTCCGGGGAGCTGTTTTTT. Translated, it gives CAITGQSGELFF.

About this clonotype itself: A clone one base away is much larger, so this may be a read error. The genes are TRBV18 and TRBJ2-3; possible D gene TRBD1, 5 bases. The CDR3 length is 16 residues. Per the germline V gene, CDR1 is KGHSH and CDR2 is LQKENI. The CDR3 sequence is CAGSPSTALSTDTQYF. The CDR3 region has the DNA TGTGCCGGCTCACCGTCGACAGCCCTAAGCACAGATACGCAGTATTTT.

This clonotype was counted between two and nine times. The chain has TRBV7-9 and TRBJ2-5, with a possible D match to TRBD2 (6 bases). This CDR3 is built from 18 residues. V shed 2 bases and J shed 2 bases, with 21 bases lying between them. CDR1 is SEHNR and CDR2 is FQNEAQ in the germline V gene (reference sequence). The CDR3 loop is CASSLTSRAGGGQETQYF. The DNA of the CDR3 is TGTGCCAGCAGCTTAACATCAAGGGCAGGTGGAGGGCAAGAGACCCAGTACTTC.